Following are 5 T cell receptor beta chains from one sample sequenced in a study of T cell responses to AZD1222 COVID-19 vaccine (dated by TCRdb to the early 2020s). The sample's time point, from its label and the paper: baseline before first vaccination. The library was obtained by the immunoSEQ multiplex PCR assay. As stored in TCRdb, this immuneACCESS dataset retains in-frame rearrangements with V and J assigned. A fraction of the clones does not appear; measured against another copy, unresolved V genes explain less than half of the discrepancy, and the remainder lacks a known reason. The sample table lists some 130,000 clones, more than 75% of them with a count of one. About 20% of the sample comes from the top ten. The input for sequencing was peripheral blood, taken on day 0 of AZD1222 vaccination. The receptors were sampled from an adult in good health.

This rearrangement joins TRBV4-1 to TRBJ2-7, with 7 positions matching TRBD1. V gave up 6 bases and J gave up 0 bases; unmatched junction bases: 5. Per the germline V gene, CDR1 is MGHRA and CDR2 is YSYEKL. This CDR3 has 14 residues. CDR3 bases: TGCGCCAGCAGGCCTACAGGGGCCTCCTACGAGCAGTACTTC. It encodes CASRPTGASYEQYF.

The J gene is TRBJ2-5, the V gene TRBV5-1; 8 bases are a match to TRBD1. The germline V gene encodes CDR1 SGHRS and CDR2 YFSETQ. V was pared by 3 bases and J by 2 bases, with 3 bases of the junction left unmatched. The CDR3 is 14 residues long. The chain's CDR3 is CASSSGQGQETQYF. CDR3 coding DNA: TGCGCCAGCAGCTCCGGACAGGGACAAGAGACCCAGTACTTC.

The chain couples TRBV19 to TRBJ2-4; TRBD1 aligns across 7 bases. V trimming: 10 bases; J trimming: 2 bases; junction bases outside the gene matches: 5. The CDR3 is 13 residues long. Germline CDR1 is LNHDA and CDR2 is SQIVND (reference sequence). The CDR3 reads CATTQGSKNIQYF. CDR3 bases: TGTGCCACAACACAGGGGTCCAAAAACATTCAGTACTTC.

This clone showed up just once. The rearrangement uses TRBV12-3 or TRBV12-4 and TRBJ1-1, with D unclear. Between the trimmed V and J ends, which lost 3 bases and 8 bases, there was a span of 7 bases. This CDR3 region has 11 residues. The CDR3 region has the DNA TGTGCCAGCAGTTTCACAGTAGAAGCTTTCTTT. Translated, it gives CASSFTVEAFF.

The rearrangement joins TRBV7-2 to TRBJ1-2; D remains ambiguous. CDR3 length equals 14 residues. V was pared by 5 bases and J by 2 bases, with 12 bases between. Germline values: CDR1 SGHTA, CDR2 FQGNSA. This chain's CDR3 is CASSPQSRNYGYTF. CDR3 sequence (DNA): TGTGCCAGCAGCCCCCAGAGTAGAAACTATGGCTACACCTTC.